The clone carrying this TCR beta chain has only one observation. Under the authors' procedure: By means of reference gene primer amplification, nucleated cell counts were estimated. Profiling relied on immunoSEQ multiplex PCR, and the TCRdb table lists in-frame clones only, not all of them. The DNA gave D and trimming, while V, J and clone size come from that table. This repertoire shows 330,000 or so clones, approximately 88% found once; its top ten account for 9.9%. This specimen comes from a study of blood T cell repertoires in COVID-19. The overall study: Sites in the United States, Italy and Spain provided acute and convalescent COVID-19 samples. In each case, the material was cDNA or gDNA derived from T cells, B-cell-depleted T cells, or PBMCs.

Seattle enrolled patients during active infection and tracked them longitudinally. The CDR3 contains 15 residues. The V gene's germline CDR1 is LNHDA and CDR2 SQIVND (reference sequence). Deletions cut 3 bases from V and 7 bases from J, with 16 bases between. The sample comprised peripheral blood. The chain links TRBV19 to TRBJ2-1, with D possibly being TRBD1 (6 bases). This clonotype was obtained from a man aged 30 to 39 with COVID-19, enrolled during active disease. The CDR3 region is CASSMGLRGLNEQFF. The CDR3 bases are TGTGCCAGTAGTATGGGGCTGAGGGGGTTGAATGAGCAGTTCTTC.